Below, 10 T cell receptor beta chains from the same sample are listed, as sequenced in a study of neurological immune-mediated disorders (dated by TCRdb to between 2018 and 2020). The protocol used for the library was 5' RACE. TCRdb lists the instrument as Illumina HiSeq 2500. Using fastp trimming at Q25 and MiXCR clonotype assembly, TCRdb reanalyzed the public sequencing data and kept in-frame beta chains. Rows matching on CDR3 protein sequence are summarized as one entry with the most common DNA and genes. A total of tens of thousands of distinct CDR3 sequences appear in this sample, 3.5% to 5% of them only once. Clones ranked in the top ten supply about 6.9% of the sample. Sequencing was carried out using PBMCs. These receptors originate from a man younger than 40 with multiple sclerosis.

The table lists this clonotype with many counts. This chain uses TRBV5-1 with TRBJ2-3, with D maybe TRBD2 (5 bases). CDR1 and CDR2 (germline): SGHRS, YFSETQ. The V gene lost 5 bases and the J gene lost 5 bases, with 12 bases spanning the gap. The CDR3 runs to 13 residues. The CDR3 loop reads CASRSGDEDTQYF. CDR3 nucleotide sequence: TGCGCCAGCAGGTCCGGGGATGAAGATACGCAGTATTTT.

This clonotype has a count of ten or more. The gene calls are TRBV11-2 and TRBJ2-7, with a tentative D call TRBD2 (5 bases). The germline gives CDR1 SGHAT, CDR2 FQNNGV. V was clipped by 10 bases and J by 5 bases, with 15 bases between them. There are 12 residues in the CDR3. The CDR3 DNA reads TGTGCCACAACGGGTCTGGAGGACGAGCAGTACTTC. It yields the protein CATTGLEDEQYF.

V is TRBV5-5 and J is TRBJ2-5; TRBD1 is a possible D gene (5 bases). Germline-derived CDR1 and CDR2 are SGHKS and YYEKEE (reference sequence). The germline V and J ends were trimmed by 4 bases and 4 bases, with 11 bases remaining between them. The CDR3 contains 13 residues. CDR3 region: CASSMERGETQYF. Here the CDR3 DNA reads TGTGCCAGCAGCATGGAAAGGGGAGAGACCCAGTACTTC.

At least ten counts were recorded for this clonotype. The CDR3 DNA reads TGTGCCAGCAGCTTAGGGGGTCGGGGCGAGCAGTACTTC. Its protein product is CASSLGGRGEQYF. This sequence joins TRBV7-8 and TRBJ2-7; TRBD2 is a possible D gene (5 bases). Germline V gene data show CDR1 as SGHVS and CDR2 as FQNEAQ. Trimming stripped 1 base from V and 6 bases from J, with 10 bases between. The CDR3 totals 13 residues. The variable domain in full, completed from reference TRBV7-8 and TRBJ2-7, reads GAGVSQSPRYKVAKRGQDVALRCDPISGHVSLFWYQQALGQGPEFLTYFQNEAQLDKSGLPSDRFFAERPEGSVSTLKIQRTQQEDSAVYLCASSLGGRGEQYFGPGTRLTVT.

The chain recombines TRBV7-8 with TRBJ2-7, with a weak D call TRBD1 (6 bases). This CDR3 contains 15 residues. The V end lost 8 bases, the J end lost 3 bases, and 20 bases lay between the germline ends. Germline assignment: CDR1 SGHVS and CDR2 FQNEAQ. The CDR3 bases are TGTGCCAGCGGTCAGACAGGACCTCGGAGCTACGAGCAGTACTTC. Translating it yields CASGQTGPRSYEQYF.

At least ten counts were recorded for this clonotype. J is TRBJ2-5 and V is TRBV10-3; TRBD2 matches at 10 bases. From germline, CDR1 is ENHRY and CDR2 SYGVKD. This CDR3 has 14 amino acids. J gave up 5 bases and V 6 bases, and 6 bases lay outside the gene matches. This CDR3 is CAIRSGGASETQYF. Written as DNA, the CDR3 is TGTGCCATCAGGAGCGGGGGGGCATCGGAGACCCAGTACTTC.

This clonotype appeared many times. The CDR3 DNA reads as TGCAGCGTTGAAGGCAGGTTCGGCACTGAAGCTTTCTTT. This sequence encodes CSVEGRFGTEAFF. The rearrangement joins TRBV29-1 to TRBJ1-1; D gene uncertain. The CDR3 loop spans 13 amino acids. Trimming removed 1 base at V and 4 bases at J, with 10 bases between. Germline values: CDR1 SQVTM, CDR2 ANQGSEA.

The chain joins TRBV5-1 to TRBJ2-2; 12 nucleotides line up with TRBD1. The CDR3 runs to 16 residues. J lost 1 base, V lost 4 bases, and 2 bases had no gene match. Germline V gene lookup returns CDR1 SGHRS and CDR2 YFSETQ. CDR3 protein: CASSRDRGLNTGELFF. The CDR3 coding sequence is TGCGCCAGCAGCCGGGACAGGGGGCTGAACACCGGGGAGCTGTTTTTT.

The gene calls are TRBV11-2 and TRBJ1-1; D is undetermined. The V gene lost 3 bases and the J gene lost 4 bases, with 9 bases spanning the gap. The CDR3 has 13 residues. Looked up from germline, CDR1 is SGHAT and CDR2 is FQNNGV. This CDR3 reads CASSFVKGTEAFF. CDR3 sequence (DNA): TGTGCCAGCAGCTTCGTTAAGGGCACTGAAGCTTTCTTT.

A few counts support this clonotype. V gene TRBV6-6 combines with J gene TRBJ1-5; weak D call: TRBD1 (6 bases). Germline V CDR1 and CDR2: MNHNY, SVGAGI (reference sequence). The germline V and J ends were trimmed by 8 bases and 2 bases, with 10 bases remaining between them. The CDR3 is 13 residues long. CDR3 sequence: CASHRQGNQPQHF. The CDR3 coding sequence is TGTGCCAGCCACAGACAGGGCAATCAGCCCCAGCATTTT.